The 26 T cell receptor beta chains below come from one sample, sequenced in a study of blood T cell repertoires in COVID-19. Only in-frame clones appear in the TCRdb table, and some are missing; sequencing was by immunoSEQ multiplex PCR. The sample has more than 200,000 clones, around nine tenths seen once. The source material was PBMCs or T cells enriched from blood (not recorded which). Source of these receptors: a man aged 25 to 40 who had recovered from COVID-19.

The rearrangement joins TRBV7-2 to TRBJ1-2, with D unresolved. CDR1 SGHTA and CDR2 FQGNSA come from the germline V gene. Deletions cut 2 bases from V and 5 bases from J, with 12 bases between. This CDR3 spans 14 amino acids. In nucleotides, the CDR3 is TGTGCCAGCAGCTTATCCCCCGCGAGGTATGGCTACACCTTC. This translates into CASSLSPARYGYTF.

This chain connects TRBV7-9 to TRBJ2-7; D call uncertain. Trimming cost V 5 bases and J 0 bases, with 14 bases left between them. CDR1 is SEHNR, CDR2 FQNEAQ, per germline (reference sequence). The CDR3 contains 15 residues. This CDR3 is CASSPNSWSSYEQYF. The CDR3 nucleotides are TGTGCCAGCAGCCCTAATTCTTGGAGCTCCTACGAGCAGTACTTC.

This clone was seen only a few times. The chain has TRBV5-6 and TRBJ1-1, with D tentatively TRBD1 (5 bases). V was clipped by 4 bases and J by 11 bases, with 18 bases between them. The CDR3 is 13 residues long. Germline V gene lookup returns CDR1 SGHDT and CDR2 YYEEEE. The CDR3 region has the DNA TGTGCCAGCAGCCCCCGACAGACCCTTTGGGCTTTCTTT. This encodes CASSPRQTLWAFF.

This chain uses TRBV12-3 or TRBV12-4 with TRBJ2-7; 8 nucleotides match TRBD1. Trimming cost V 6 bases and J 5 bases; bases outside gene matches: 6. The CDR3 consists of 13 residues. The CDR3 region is CASSTDRADEQYF. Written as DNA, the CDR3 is TGTGCCAGCAGCACGGACAGGGCGGACGAGCAGTACTTC.

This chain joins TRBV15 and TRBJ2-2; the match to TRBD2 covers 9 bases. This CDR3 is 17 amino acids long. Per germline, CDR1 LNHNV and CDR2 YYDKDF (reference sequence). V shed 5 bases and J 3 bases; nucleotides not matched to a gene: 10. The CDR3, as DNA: TGTGCCACCAGCTCTACCCCTAGCGGGGCTTACACCGGGGAGCTGTTTTTT. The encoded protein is CATSSTPSGAYTGELFF.

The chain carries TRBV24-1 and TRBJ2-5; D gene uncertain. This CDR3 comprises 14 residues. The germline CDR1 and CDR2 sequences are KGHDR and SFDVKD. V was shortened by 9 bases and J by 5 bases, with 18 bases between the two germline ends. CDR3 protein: CATASGTRGETQYF. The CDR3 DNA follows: TGTGCCACCGCCTCAGGAACGCGTGGGGAGACCCAGTACTTC.

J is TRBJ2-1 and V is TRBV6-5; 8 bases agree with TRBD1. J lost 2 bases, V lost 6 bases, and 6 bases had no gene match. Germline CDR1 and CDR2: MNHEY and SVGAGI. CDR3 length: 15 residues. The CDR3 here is CASRRTGGPYNEQFF. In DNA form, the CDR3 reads TGTGCCAGCAGACGAACAGGGGGACCCTACAATGAGCAGTTCTTC.

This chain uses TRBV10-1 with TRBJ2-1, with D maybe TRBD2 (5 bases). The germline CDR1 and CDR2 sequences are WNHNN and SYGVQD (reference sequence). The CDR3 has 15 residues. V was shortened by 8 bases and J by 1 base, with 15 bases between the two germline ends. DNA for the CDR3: TGCGCCAGCTCGCCTCCGGGGTCTTCCTACAATGAGCAGTTCTTC. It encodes CASSPPGSSYNEQFF.

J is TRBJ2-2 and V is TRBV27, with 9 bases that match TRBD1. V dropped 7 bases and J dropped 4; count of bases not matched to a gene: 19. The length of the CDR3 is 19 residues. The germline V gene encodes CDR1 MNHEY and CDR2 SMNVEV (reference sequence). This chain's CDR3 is CASTRTGQGSGLVTGELFF. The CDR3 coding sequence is TGTGCCAGCACAAGAACGGGACAGGGTTCGGGATTGGTCACCGGGGAGCTGTTTTTT.

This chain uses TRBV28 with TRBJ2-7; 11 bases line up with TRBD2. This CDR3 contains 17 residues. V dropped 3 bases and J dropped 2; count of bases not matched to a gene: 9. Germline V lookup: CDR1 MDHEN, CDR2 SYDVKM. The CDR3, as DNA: TGTGCCAGCAGTTTCCTCAAGACTAGCGGGAAACCCTACGAGCAGTACTTC. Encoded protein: CASSFLKTSGKPYEQYF.

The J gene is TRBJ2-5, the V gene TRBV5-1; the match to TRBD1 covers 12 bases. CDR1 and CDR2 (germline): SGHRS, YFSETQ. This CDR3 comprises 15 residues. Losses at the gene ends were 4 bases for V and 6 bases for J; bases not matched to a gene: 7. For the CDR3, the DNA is TGCGCCAGCAGCCCCCAGGGACAGGGGGCGAAGACCCAGTACTTC. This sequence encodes CASSPQGQGAKTQYF.

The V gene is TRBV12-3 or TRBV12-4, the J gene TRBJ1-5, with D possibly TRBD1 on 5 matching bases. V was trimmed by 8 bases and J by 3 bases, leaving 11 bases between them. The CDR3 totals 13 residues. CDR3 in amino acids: CASSWGDNQPQHF. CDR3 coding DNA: TGTGCCAGCTCCTGGGGGGACAATCAGCCCCAGCATTTT.

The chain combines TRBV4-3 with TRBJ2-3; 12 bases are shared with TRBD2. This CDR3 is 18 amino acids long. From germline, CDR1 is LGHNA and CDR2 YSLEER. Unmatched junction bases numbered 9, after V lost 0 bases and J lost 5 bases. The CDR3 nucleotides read TGCGCCAGCAGCCAAGAATCTAGCGGGGGGGCCGGGGAAGATACGCAGTATTTT. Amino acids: CASSQESSGGAGEDTQYF.

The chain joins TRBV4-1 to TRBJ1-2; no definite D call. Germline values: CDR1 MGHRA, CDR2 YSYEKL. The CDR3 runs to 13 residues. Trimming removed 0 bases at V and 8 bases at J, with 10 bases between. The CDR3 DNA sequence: TGCGCCAGCAGCCAAGAGCTCCCCGGGGGCTACACCTTC. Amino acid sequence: CASSQELPGGYTF.

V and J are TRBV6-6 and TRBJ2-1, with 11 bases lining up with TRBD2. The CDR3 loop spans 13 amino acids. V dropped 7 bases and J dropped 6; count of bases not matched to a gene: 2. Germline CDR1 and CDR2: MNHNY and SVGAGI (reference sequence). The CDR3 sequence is CASTLAGGNEQFF. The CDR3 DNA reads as TGTGCCAGCACCCTAGCGGGAGGCAATGAGCAGTTCTTC.

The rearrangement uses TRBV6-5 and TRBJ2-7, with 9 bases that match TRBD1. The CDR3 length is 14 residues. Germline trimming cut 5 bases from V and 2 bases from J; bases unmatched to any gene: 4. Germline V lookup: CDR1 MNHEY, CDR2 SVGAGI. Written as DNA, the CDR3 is TGTGCCAGCAGTCCCCGACAGGGGGCCTACGAGCAGTACTTC. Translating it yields CASSPRQGAYEQYF.

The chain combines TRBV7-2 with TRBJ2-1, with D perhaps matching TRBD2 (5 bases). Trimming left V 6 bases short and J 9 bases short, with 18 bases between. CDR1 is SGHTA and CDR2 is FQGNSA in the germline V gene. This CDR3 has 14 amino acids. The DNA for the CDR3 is TGTGCCAGCAGTCGGCGAGAGGGAGAAGGTGAGCAGTTCTTC. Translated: CASSRREGEGEQFF.

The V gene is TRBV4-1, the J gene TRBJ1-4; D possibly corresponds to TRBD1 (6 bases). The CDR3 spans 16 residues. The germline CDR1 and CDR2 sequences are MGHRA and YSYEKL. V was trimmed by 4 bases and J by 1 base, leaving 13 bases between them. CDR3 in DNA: TGCGCCAGCAGCCGGTCGCAGGGGAGAACTAATGAAAAACTGTTTTTT. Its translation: CASSRSQGRTNEKLFF.

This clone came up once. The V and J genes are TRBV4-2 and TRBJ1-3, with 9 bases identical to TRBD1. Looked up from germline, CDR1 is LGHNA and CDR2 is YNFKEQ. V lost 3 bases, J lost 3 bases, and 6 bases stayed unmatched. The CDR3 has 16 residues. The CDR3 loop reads CASSQIDRGYGNTIYF. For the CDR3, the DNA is TGTGCCAGCAGCCAGATAGACAGGGGGTATGGAAACACCATATATTTT.

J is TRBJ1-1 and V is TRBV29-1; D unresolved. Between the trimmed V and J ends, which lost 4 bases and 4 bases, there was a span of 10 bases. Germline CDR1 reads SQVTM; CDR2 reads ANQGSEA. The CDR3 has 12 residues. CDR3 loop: CSVGNSATEAFF. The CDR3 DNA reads TGCAGCGTTGGAAACAGTGCCACTGAAGCTTTCTTT. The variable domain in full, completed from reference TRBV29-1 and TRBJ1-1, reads SAVISQKPSRDICQRGTSLTIQCQVDSQVTMMFWYRQQPGQSLTLIATANQGSEATYESGFVIDKFPISRPNLTFSTLTVSNMSPEDSSIYLCSVGNSATEAFFGQGTRLTVV.

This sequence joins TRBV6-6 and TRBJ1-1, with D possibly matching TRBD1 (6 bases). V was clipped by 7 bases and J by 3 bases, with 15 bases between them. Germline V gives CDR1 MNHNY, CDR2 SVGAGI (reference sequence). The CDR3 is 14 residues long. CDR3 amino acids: CASTQSGTHTEAFF. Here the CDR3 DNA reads TGTGCCAGCACTCAATCCGGGACACACACTGAAGCTTTCTTT.

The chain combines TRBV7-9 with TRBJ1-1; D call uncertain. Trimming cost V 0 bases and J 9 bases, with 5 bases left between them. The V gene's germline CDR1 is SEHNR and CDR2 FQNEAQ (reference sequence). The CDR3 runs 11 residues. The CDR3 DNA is TGTGCCAGCAGCTTAGCGAGAAAAGCTTTCTTT. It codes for CASSLARKAFF.

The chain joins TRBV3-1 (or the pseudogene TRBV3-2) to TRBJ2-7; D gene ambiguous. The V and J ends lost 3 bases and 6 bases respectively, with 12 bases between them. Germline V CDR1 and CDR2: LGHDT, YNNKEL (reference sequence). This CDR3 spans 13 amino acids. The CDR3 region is CASSQTPLGEQYF. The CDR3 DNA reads TGTGCCAGCAGCCAGACACCACTGGGCGAGCAGTACTTC.

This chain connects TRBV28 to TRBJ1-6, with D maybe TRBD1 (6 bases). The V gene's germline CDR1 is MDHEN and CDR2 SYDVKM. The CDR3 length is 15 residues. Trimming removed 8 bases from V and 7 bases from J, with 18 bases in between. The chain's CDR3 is CASVRTDTANSPLHF. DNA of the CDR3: TGTGCCAGCGTAAGGACAGATACAGCGAATTCACCCCTCCACTTT. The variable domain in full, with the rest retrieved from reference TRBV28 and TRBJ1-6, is DVKVTQSSRYLVKRTGEKVFLECVQDMDHENMFWYRQDPGLGLRLIYFSYDVKMKEKGDIPEGYSVSREKKERFSLILESASTNQTSMYLCASVRTDTANSPLHFGNGTRLTVT.

The CDR3 coding sequence is TGTGCCAGCAGTTCTCGACAGGGGCAAGGCGGCTACACCTTC. Its protein product is CASSSRQGQGGYTF. This rearrangement joins TRBV6-5 to TRBJ1-2; the match to TRBD1 covers 8 bases. The CDR3 has 14 amino acids. Germline trimming cut 4 bases from V and 8 bases from J; bases unmatched to any gene: 9. Per germline, CDR1 MNHEY and CDR2 SVGAGI.

CDR3 protein: CASSSGAAWETQYF. The CDR3 nucleotides are TGTGCCAGCAGCTCAGGGGCCGCCTGGGAGACCCAGTACTTC. The rearrangement joins TRBV7-2 to TRBJ2-5, with a tentative D call TRBD1 (6 bases). Per the germline V gene, CDR1 is SGHTA and CDR2 is FQGNSA. Trimming stripped 4 bases from V and 5 bases from J, with 14 bases between. CDR3 size: 14 residues.